This T cell receptor beta chain was found in a study of blood T cells in healthy people across ages. Study outcomes and limitations: Older individuals had lower TCR beta diversity per million T cells (the decline was roughly linear). Long-lived donors carried more naive CD4+ cells and greater diversity than aged donors.

The authors ran a second PCR of 7 to 11 cycles using a sample-barcoded 5' primer and a J-beta primer mix. A tag from a template-switch adaptor with 12 random nucleotides marked each cDNA molecule. TCRdb re-derived calls from the 5' RACE reads in MiXCR, one entry per CDR3 protein. This sample has approximately 730,000 distinct CDR3 sequences, with approximately 53% found just once. This CDR3 is built from 13 residues. Germline V lookup: CDR1 SNHLY, CDR2 FYNNEI. To note about this clonotype: The antigen remains undetermined.

This clonotype was obtained from a man at least 80 years old in good health. Sequenced material: blood. The chain recombines TRBV2 with TRBJ2-4; TRBD1 is a possible D gene (5 bases). The J call may not be correct, given that the DNA end is closer to TRBJ2-7. The CDR3 DNA reads TGTGCCGGCGCTCTGGACACAGACTACGAGCAGTACTTC. Its protein is CAGALDTDYEQYF.